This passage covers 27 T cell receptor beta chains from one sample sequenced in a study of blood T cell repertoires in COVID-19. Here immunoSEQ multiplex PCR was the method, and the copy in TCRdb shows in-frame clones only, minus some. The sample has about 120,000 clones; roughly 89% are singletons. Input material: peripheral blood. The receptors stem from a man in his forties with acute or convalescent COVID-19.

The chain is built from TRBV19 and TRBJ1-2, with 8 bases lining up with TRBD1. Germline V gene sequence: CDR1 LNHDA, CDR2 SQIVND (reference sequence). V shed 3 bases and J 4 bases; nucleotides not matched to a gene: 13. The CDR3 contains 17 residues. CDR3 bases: TGTGCCAGTAGTATCGGACAGGGTGGCTCGCTCGGCTATGGCTACACCTTC. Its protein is CASSIGQGGSLGYGYTF.

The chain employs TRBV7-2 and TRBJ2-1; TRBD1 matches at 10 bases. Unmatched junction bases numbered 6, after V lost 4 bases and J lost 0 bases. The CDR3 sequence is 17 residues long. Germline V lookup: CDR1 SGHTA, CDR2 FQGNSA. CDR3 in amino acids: CASSSRQGAISYNEQFF. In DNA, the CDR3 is TGTGCCAGCAGCTCACGACAGGGGGCGATCTCCTACAATGAGCAGTTCTTC.

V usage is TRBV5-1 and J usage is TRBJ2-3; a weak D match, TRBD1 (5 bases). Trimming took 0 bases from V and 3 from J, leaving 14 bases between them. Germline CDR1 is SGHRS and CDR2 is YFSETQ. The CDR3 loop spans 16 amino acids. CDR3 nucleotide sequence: TGCGCCAGCAGCTTGGAGGGGCGCACTGGTACAGATACGCAGTATTTT. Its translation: CASSLEGRTGTDTQYF.

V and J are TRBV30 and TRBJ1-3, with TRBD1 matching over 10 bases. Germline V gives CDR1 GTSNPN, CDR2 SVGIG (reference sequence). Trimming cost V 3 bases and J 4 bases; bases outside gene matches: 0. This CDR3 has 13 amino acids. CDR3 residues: CAWRGQGGNTIYF. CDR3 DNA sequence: TGTGCCTGGAGGGGACAGGGGGGAAACACCATATATTTT.

CDR3 nucleotides: TGTGCCAGCAGCTACGACAGGGATGAAAAACTGTTTTTT. Protein sequence: CASSYDRDEKLFF. The genes are TRBV12-3 or TRBV12-4 and TRBJ1-4; the match to TRBD1 covers 7 bases. With 6 bases clipped from V and 6 bases from J, the junction kept 4 bases outside the gene matches. CDR3 length: 13 residues.

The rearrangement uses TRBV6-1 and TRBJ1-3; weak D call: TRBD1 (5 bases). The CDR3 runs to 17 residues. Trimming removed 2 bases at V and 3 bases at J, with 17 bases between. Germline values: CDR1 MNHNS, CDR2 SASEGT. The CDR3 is CASSEISAQGFGNTIYF. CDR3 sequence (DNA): TGTGCCAGCAGTGAAATTTCGGCCCAGGGATTTGGAAACACCATATATTTT.

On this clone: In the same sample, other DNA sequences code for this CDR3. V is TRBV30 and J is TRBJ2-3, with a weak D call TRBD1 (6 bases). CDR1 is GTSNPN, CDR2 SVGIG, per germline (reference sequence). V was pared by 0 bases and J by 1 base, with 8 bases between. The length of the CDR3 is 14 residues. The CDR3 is CAWSVGGGTDTQYF. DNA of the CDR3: TGTGCCTGGAGTGTAGGGGGAGGCACAGATACGCAGTATTTT.

CDR3 coding DNA: TGTGCCAGCAGCTTCAGGGGAACCTACGAGCAGTACTTC. This translates into CASSFRGTYEQYF. The chain is built from TRBV7-8 and TRBJ2-7; D is possibly TRBD1 (6 bases). Germline V lookup: CDR1 SGHVS, CDR2 FQNEAQ. This CDR3 region has 13 residues. Between the trimmed V and J ends, which lost 3 bases and 2 bases, there was a span of 8 bases.

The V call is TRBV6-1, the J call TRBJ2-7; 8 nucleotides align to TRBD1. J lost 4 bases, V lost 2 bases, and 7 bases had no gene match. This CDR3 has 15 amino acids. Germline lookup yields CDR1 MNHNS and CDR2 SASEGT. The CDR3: CASSELAGGLYEQYF. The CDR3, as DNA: TGTGCCAGCAGTGAATTGGCAGGGGGCCTTTACGAGCAGTACTTC.

CDR3 bases: TGTGCCAGCAGCTCCCTAACTAGCGGTTCCTACGAGCAGTACTTC. Its translation: CASSSLTSGSYEQYF. This sequence joins TRBV7-9 and TRBJ2-7; 8 bases are a match to TRBD2. CDR1 SEHNR and CDR2 FQNEAQ come from the germline V gene (reference sequence). The CDR3 covers 15 residues. The ends lost 4 bases at V and 1 base at J; junction bases unmatched: 6.

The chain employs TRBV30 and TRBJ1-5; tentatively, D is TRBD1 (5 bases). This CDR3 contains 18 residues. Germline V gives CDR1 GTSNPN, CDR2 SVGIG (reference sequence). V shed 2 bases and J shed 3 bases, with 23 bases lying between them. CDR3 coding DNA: TGTGCCTGGAGTCGCCGAGGCGTTCCCCGACAGACCAATCAGCCCCAGCATTTT. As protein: CAWSRRGVPRQTNQPQHF.

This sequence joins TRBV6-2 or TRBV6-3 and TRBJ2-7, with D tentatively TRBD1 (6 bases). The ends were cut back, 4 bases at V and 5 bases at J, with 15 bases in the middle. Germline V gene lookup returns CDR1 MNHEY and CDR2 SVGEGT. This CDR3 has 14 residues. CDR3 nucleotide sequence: TGTGCCAGCAGTTCCCCCCAGGGGCAGGACGAGCAGTACTTC. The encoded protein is CASSSPQGQDEQYF.

CDR3 amino acids: CASSPGLPEQYF. In nucleotides, the CDR3 is TGTGCCAGCAGTCCAGGACTACCCGAGCAGTACTTC. The chain employs TRBV6-5 and TRBJ2-7; tentatively, D is TRBD2 (6 bases). The V end lost 5 bases, the J end lost 6 bases, and 11 bases lay between the germline ends. Germline V gene data show CDR1 as MNHEY and CDR2 as SVGAGI. This CDR3 region has 12 residues.

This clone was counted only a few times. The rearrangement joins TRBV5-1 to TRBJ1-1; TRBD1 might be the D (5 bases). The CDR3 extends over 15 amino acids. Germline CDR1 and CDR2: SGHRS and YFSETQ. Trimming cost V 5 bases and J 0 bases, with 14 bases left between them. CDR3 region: CASRIWGDLNTEAFF. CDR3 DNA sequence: TGCGCCAGCAGGATTTGGGGGGATTTGAACACTGAAGCTTTCTTT. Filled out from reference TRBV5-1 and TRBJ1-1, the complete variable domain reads KAGVTQTPRYLIKTRGQQVTLSCSPISGHRSVSWYQQTPGQGLQFLFEYFSETQRNKGNFPGRFSGRQFSNSRSEMNVSTLELGDSALYLCASRIWGDLNTEAFFGQGTRLTVV.

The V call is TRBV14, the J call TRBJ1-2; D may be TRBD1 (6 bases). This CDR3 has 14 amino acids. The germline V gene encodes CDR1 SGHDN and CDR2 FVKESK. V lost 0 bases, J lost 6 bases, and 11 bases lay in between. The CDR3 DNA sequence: TGTGCCAGCAGCCAAGATGTGGCAGGGGATGGCTACACCTTC. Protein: CASSQDVAGDGYTF. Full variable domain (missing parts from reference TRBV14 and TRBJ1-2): EAGVTQFPSHSVIEKGQTVTLRCDPISGHDNLYWYRRVMGKEIKFLLHFVKESKQDESGMPNNRFLAERTGGTYSTLKVQPAELEDSGVYFCASSQDVAGDGYTFGSGTRLTVV.

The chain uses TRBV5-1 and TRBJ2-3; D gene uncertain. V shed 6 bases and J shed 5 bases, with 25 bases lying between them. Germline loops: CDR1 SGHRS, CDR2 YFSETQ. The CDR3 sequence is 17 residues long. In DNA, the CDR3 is TGCGCCAGCACCTTCCGCTCTCTAGACCTAGGAATAGATACGCAGTATTTT. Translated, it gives CASTFRSLDLGIDTQYF.

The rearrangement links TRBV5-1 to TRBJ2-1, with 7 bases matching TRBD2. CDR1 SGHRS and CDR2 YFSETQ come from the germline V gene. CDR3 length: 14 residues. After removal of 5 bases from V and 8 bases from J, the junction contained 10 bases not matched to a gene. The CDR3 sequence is CASRLAGEGDEQFF. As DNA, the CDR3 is TGCGCCAGCAGACTTGCGGGAGAAGGCGATGAGCAGTTCTTC.

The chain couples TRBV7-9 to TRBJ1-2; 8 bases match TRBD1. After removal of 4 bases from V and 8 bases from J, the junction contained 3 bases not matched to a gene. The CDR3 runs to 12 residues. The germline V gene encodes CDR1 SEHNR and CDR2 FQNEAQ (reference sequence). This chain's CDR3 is CASSSDRVGYTF. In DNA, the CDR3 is TGTGCCAGCAGCTCGGACAGGGTGGGCTACACCTTC.

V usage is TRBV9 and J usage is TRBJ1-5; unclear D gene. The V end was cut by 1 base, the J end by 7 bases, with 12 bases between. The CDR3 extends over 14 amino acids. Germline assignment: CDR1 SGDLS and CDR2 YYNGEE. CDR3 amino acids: CASSVREEFQPQHF. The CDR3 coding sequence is TGTGCCAGCAGCGTACGGGAGGAGTTCCAGCCCCAGCATTTT.

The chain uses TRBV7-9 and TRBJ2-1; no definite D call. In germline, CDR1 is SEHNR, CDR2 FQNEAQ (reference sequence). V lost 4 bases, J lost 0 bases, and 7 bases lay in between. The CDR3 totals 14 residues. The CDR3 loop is CASSSTGSYNEQFF. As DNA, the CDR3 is TGTGCCAGCAGCTCCACCGGCTCCTACAATGAGCAGTTCTTC.

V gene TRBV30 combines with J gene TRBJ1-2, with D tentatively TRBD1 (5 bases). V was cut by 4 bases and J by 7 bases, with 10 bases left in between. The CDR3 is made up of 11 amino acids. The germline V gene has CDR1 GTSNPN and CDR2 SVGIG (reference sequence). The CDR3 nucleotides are TGTGCCTGGACCGCCGGGGGTGGCTACACCTTC. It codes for CAWTAGGGYTF. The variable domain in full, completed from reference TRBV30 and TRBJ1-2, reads SQTIHQWPATLVQPVGSPLSLECTVEGTSNPNLYWYRQAAGRGLQLLFYSVGIGQISSEVPQNLSASRPQDRQFILSSKKLLLSDSGFYLCAWTAGGGYTFGSGTRLTVV.

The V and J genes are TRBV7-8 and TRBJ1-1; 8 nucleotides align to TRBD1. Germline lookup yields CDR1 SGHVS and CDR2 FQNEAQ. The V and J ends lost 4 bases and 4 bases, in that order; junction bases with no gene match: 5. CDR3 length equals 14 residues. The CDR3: CASSSGGWGTEAFF. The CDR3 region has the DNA TGTGCCAGCAGCTCAGGGGGCTGGGGCACTGAAGCTTTCTTT.

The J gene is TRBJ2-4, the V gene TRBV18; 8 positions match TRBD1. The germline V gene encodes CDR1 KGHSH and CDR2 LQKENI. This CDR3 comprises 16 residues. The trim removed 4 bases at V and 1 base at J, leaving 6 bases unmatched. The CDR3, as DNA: TGTGCCAGCTCACTACAGGGGGGATGGGCCAAAAACATTCAGTACTTC. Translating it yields CASSLQGGWAKNIQYF.

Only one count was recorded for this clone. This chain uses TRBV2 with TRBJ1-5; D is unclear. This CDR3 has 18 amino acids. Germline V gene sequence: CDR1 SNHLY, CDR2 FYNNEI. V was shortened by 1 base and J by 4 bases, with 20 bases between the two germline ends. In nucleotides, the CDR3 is TGTGCCAGCAGTGAAGACCAGGAAAATTCACAAATTAATCAGCCCCAGCATTTT. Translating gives CASSEDQENSQINQPQHF.

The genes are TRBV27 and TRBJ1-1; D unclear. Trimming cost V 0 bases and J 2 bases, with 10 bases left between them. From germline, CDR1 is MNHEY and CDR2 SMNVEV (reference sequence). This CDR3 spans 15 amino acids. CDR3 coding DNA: TGTGCCAGCAGTTTATCTTGGGGAGAAAACACTGAAGCTTTCTTT. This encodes CASSLSWGENTEAFF.

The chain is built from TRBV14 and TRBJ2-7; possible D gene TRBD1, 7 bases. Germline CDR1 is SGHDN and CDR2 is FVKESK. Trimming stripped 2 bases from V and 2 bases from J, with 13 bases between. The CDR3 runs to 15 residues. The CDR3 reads CASSQWARGAYEQYF. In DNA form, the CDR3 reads TGTGCCAGCAGCCAATGGGCCAGGGGGGCCTACGAGCAGTACTTC.

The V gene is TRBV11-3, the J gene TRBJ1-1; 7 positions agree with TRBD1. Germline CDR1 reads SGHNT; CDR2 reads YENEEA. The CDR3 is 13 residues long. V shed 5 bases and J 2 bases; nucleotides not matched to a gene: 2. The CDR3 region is CASSRDSNTEAFF. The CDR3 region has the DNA TGTGCCAGCAGCAGGGACAGCAACACTGAAGCTTTCTTT.